This T cell receptor beta chain is from a study of read filtering for tumor transcriptome and immune sequencing (dated by TCRdb to about 2020). Concerning the study at large: The cohort was composed of about 16 male and some 13 female patients, with a mean age of roughly 61 years and an age range of roughly 45 to 80. The study compared TCR repertoires from targeted immune repertoire sequencing and bulk whole-transcriptome sequencing run on the same bone marrow samples. Per sample, about 4.05 to 10.27 million TCR-region mapped reads were obtained with IR-seq, compared with only 85 to 1273 with RNA-seq. As a main aim, a read-filtering strategy for immune repertoire data was addressed, with the specific question being whether clonotypes supported by a single read should be removed. After DNase treatment, whole-transcriptome libraries were prepared using the TruSeq RNA Access Library Prep Kit. By revised international staging, about 8 patients were R-ISS I, over 15 were R-ISS II and over 5 were R-ISS III. Overall study results and their limits: Compared with RNA-seq, IR-seq captured clonotypes at much greater depth and more reliably, and a smaller IR-seq throughput was enough to identify most of the shared clonotypes. When single-read clonotypes were removed, the proportions of shared clonotypes in IR-seq and RNA-seq correlated more strongly. Rather than purified T cells, the sorted CD138-negative fraction was a mixed bone marrow immune population. Single-read clonotypes made up 80% to 85% of clonotypes but roughly 3.2% of total reads in IR-seq, and over 60% of clonotypes and about 45% of reads in RNA-seq.

The table lists this clonotype with many counts. Its antigen remains undetermined. No clone much larger than this one lies a single base away; base qualities are absent. TCR libraries were constructed from about 400 ng RNA using the Immunoverse kit, and molecular barcoded adaptors covering alpha/delta and beta/gamma chains were employed. The same RNA used for transcriptome sequencing was used for TCR library preparation. Sequencing of the TCR libraries was done on an Illumina HiSeq 4000 with 2 x 150 cycles. The paper's processing steps were these. Using MiXCR, which included quality filtering and error correction, TCR reads were aligned to human V, D, J and C references and then assembled into CDR3 clonotypes. The tcR package in R was used to analyze clonotype counts and gene usage diversity. Raw mapping reads were checked after the RNA-seq reads had been mapped by STAR aligner version 2.5.3a onto the human GRCh37 genome. To test the effect of sequencing depth on detected clonotypes, IR-seq fastq files were randomly downsampled using Seqtk 1.3. The public reads were quality trimmed at Q25 with fastp and then assembled into clones with MiXCR by TCRdb, keeping productive beta chains. Every CDR3 protein is listed once, alongside the most common genes and DNA of its rows. The V and J calls were not made by the authors but by TCRdb's processing. In all, the sample holds tens of thousands of distinct CDR3 sequences, and around 13% of those were seen once. The top ten clones comprise 25% to 30% of the sample.

V was cut back by 0 bases and J by 2 bases, leaving a gap of 7 bases between them. From the cysteine through the phenylalanine, the CDR3 covers 14 amino acids. CDR3 DNA only is kept here, 42 bases in frame from base 1. Based on the germline V gene, the CDR1 and CDR2 sequences are SGDLS and YYNGEE. Bone marrow was sampled from every patient at the time of active disease. Isolation of bone marrow mononuclear cells was performed by Ficoll-Hypaque density gradient centrifugation. To remove myeloma plasma cells, the cells were labeled with CD138 magnetic microbeads on a MACS separator, and CD138-negative cells were then collected by negative selection. The purity of the isolated cells was checked by flow cytometry with CD138 antibodies on an Attune NxT. Total RNA was extracted with TRIzol reagent and quantified with a NanoDrop spectrophotometer. Paired RNA-seq and IR-seq were performed on each patient's CD138-negative bone marrow sample.

The V and J segments used are TRBV9 and TRBJ2-3; the D gene is not confidently resolved. Sequencing was carried out using a population of CD138-negative cells sorted from bone marrow. What the cell subset or site label conveys for this sample: bone marrow mononuclear cells depleted of CD138+ plasma/myeloma cells by negative magnetic selection. This TCR was sampled from a donor aged 40 or older with multiple myeloma. The CDR3 reads as follows: CASSVVGFTDTQYF. The nucleotide sequence reads as follows: TGTGCCAGCAGCGTAGTGGGGTTCACAGATACGCAGTATTTT.